This T cell receptor (beta chain) was captured by sequencing in a study of T cells after yellow fever vaccination. Template switching with 5'RACE generated the TCR cDNA and added a universal primer site and UMIs. TCRdb re-called the 5' RACE reads with MiXCR, one entry per CDR3 protein. The sample carries 500,000 to 650,000 distinct CDR3 sequences, roughly an eighth recorded once. Germline V lookup: CDR1 ENHRY, CDR2 SYGVKD. The CDR3 spans 13 residues. Trimming took 10 bases from V and 3 from J; bases not matched to a gene: 9. This clonotype has only a few counts. This TCR was sampled from a man aged 30 to 39 who received the YFV17D yellow fever vaccine. The chain is built from TRBV10-3 and TRBJ2-7, with TRBD1 identical over 7 bases. The specimen was PBMCs, collected on the day of the yellow fever booster vaccination. For the CDR3, the DNA is TGTGCCACTTACACAGGGGAGCGCTACGAGCAGTACTTC. It yields the protein CATYTGERYEQYF.